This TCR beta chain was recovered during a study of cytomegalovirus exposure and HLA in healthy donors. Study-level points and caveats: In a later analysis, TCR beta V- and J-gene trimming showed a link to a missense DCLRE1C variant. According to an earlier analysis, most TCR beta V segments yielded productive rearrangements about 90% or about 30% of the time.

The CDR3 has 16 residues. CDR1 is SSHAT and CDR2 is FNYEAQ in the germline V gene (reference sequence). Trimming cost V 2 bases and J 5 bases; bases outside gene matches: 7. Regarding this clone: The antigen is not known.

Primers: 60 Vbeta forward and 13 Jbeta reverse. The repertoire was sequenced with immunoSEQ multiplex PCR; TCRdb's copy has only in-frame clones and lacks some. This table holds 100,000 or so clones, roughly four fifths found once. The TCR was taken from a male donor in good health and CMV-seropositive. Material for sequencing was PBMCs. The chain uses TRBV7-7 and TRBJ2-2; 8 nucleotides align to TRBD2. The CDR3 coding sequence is TGTGCCAGCAGCTTAAACCTAGCGGGTAGTACCGGGGAGCTGTTTTTT. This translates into CASSLNLAGSTGELFF.